The next 14 T cell receptor beta chains were all read from a single sample in a study of CD8+ T cells in alopecia areata. After isolation, RNA underwent reverse transcription to generate cDNA as the sequencing template. The data were produced by immunoSEQ multiplex PCR, yet TCRdb's version contains in-frame clones alone and is incomplete. The sample yields about 110,000 clones, without any singletons. The specimen was lesional skin. The receptors derive from a C3H/HeJ mouse with alopecia areata. For this strain, the MHC haplotype corresponds to H2-k.

This clone turned up a few times. Gene names are mouse gene names. The read gets to within 4 residues of the CDR3 end, and the germline J gene fills in the rest. The J gene is TRBJ2-4, the V gene TRBV1; 8 bases map to TRBD2. Germline CDR1 reads NSQYPW; CDR2 reads LRSPGD (reference sequence). V shed 0 bases and J 3 bases; nucleotides not matched to a gene: 5. This CDR3 is built from 16 residues. The sequenced CDR3 bases are TGCACCTGCAGTGCAGATGGGGGGGATGGACAAAAC. This sequence encodes CTCSADGGDGQN. The whole CDR3 sequence is CTCSADGGDGQNTLYF.

For this clone: Gene names and germline refer to mouse. The CDR3 reads CASRLGGRYEQYF. Partial CDR3 DNA: TGTGCCAGCAGACTGGGGGGGCGCTAT. The chain employs TRBV19 and TRBJ2-7, with TRBD2 matching over 11 bases. The CDR3 end falls 4 residues outside the read, so it is completed with the germline J gene. The CDR3 has 13 residues. Germline CDR1 and CDR2: FNHDT and SITEND (reference sequence). V lost 5 bases to trimming and J lost 3 bases; unmatched junction nucleotides: 1.

A remark on this clone: Genes here carry mouse names. The CDR3 end lies 4 residues beyond the end of the read and is filled in from the germline J gene. This chain connects TRBV17 to TRBJ2-7; 9 bases are shared with TRBD2. From germline, CDR1 is MNHDT and CDR2 YYDKIL. The CDR3 loop spans 13 amino acids. CDR3 residues: CASSSGGAYEQYF. CDR3 bases read: TGTGCTAGCAGTAGTGGGGGGGCTTAT.

This clone was observed at least ten times. Each gene name is a mouse one. This CDR3 reads CTCSAKTGGRQDTQYF. Partial CDR3 DNA: TGCACCTGCAGTGCAAAAACAGGGGGGAGGCAAGAC. The chain is built from TRBV1 and TRBJ2-5, with TRBD1 matching over 8 bases. Read sequence stops 4 residues before the CDR3 end, and the germline J gene provides the missing end. CDR1 NSQYPW and CDR2 LRSPGD come from the germline V gene (reference sequence). The V gene end was trimmed by 2 bases and the J gene end by 3 bases; junction bases not matched to a gene: 7. CDR3 length equals 16 residues.

Comments on this clone: Gene names denote mouse genes. Read data end 4 residues before the CDR3 end; the end is taken from the germline J gene. The chain employs TRBV31 and TRBJ2-2, with TRBD1 matching 11 bases. The CDR3 is 17 residues long. V lost 2 bases, J lost 3 bases, and 8 bases stayed unmatched. Germline assignment: CDR1 GKSSPN and CDR2 SITVG. This CDR3 reads CAWSSLPGQGDTGQLYF. CDR3 DNA, as far as it was read: TGTGCCTGGAGTTCCCTTCCGGGACAGGGGGACACCGGG.

Worth noting for this clone: The listed genes are named as in mouse. Read sequence stops 4 residues before the CDR3 end, and the germline J gene provides the missing end. This chain connects TRBV13-3 to TRBJ2-4; 9 positions agree with TRBD2. The germline gives CDR1 NNHDY, CDR2 SYVADS. V lost 3 bases to trimming and J lost 3 bases; unmatched junction nucleotides: 2. CDR3 size: 14 residues. The CDR3 protein is CASSAWGGQNTLYF. CDR3 DNA, as far as it was read: TGTGCCAGCAGTGCCTGGGGGGGACAAAAC.

In its sample, this clone was seen a few times. Gene labels here are mouse ones. Sequencing ends 4 residues short of the CDR3 end; the germline J gene provides the rest. V gene TRBV1 combines with J gene TRBJ2-4, with 10 nucleotides matching TRBD2. CDR1 and CDR2 from the germline V gene are NSQYPW and LRSPGD (reference sequence). V lost 3 bases, J lost 3 bases, and 6 bases stayed unmatched. There are 16 residues in the CDR3. The part of the CDR3 DNA that was read is TGCACCTGCAGTGCTCAGACTGGGGGGAGGCAAAAC. This encodes CTCSAQTGGRQN. The CDR3 in full is CTCSAQTGGRQNTLYF.

This clone has more than one count but fewer than ten. Gene and germline names: mouse. The read stops 4 residues short of the end of the CDR3; the missing end is completed from the germline J gene. V gene TRBV13-1 combines with J gene TRBJ1-4, with TRBD1 as a possible D gene (5 bases). Germline V lookup: CDR1 NSHNY, CDR2 SYGAGN. CDR3 length: 16 residues. Trimming removed 0 bases from V and 3 bases from J, with 12 bases in between. CDR3 DNA, as far as it was read: TGTGCCAGCAGTGATGCACCCCAGGGAACCAACGAA. Its protein product is CASSDAPQGTNE. The CDR3 in full is CASSDAPQGTNERLFF.

This clone was counted at least ten times. Mouse names are used for the genes. The CDR3 extends 4 residues past the end of the read, so its final part is completed from the germline J gene. The chain combines TRBV13-3 with TRBJ2-1; TRBD2 matches at 14 bases. Germline V CDR1 and CDR2: NNHDY, SYVADS. The CDR3 runs 17 residues. The part of the CDR3 DNA that was read is TGTGCCAGCAGTGATGCCCGGGACTGGGGGGGCGGGACT. Protein product: CASSDARDWGGGT. The whole CDR3 protein is CASSDARDWGGGTEQFF.

Only a few counts were recorded for this clone. The germline and genes are mouse ones. The read terminates 4 residues before the CDR3 end, so the remaining end is supplied by the germline J gene. The chain couples TRBV1 to TRBJ2-3, with TRBD2 matching 10 bases. The V gene's germline CDR1 is NSQYPW and CDR2 LRSPGD (reference sequence). V was pared by 0 bases and J by 4 bases, with 7 bases of the junction left unmatched. The CDR3 contains 17 residues. The sequenced part of the CDR3 DNA is TGCACCTGCAGTGCAGAGGCTGGGGGGGCGCGGTCAGAA. It specifies CTCSAEAGGARSE. The CDR3, in full, reads CTCSAEAGGARSETLYF.

At least ten counts were recorded for this clone. Gene names are the mouse ones. The read halts 4 residues ahead of the CDR3 end, with the missing end drawn from the germline J gene. The gene calls are TRBV13-3 and TRBJ1-1, with 11 bases identical to TRBD1. Germline V gene data show CDR1 as NNHDY and CDR2 as SYVADS. The CDR3 totals 15 residues. The covered CDR3 bases are TGTGCCAGCAGTGATGGAGGACAGGGGGCGAGA. This gives the protein CASSDGGQGAR. The whole CDR3 region reads CASSDGGQGAREVFF.

In regard to this clone: Genes here carry mouse names. The CDR3 end falls 4 residues outside the read, so it is completed with the germline J gene. The J gene is TRBJ1-1, the V gene TRBV13-3, with D maybe TRBD1 (5 bases). Per the germline V gene, CDR1 is NNHDY and CDR2 is SYVADS. The CDR3 has 13 amino acids. The CDR3: CASSKRTRTEVFF. CDR3 bases read: TGTGCCAGCAGTAAGAGGACACGGACA.

This clone appeared a few times. Genes here carry mouse names. The CDR3 is cut off 4 residues early in the read; its end comes from the germline J gene. This chain connects TRBV13-2 to TRBJ2-1; 10 bases are a match to TRBD2. This CDR3 comprises 15 residues. CDR1 NNHNN and CDR2 SYGAGS come from the germline V gene (reference sequence). The V gene end was trimmed by 0 bases and the J gene end by 5 bases; junction bases not matched to a gene: 2. CDR3 in amino acids: CASGDDWGGNAEQFF. CDR3 bases read: TGTGCCAGCGGTGATGACTGGGGGGGAAATGCT.

Only a few counts were recorded for this clone. Each gene name is a mouse one. The read finishes 4 residues shy of the CDR3 end, and the germline J gene is used to complete it. The chain has TRBV13-1 and TRBJ2-1, with D tentatively TRBD2 (7 bases). Germline V gene data show CDR1 as NSHNY and CDR2 as SYGAGN. The germline V and J ends were trimmed by 5 bases and 2 bases, with 14 bases remaining between them. The CDR3 has 15 residues. The sequenced CDR3 bases are TGTGCCAGCAGCCAAGCGGGGGGCGACTATGCT. Translation gives CASSQAGGDYA. In full, the CDR3 is CASSQAGGDYAEQFF.